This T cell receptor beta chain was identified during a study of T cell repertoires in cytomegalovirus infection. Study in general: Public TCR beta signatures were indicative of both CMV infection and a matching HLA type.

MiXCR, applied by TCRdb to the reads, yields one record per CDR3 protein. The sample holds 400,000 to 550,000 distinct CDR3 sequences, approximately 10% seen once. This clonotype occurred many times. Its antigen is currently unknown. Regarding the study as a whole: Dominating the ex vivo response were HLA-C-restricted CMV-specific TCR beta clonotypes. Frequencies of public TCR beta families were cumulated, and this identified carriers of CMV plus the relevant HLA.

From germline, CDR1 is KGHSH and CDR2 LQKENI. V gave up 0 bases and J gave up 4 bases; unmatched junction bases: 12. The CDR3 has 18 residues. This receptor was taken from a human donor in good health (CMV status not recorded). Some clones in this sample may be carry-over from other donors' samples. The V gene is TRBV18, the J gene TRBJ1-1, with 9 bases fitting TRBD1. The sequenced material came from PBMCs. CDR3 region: CASSPPLNRGLYSTEAFF. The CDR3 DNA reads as TGTGCCAGCTCACCACCTCTAAACAGGGGGCTATACAGCACTGAAGCTTTCTTT.